Each of the 21 T cell receptor beta chains below was sequenced from the same sample in a study of cytomegalovirus exposure and HLA in healthy donors (dated by TCRdb to about 2017). Library preparation employed the immunoSEQ multiplex PCR assay. For the multiplex PCR, a mixture combining 60 forward primers for TCR Vbeta segments and 13 reverse primers for TCR Jbeta segments was used. TCRdb re-hosts the immuneACCESS table, in-frame sequences only. Its copies lack some clones; in the studies checked, an unresolved V gene accounts for under half of them, and the cause for the rest is not known. The sample includes fewer than 60,000 clones, with around three fifths observed a single time. The ten largest clonotypes hold about 12% of the sample. Sequences were obtained from PBMCs. Receptors were obtained from a human donor in good health.

This clone was seen a handful of times. The rearrangement joins TRBV5-1 to TRBJ1-1, with TRBD1 matching 7 bases. Germline V gene sequence: CDR1 SGHRS, CDR2 YFSETQ. The CDR3 is 14 residues long. Losses at the gene ends were 3 bases for V and 5 bases for J; bases not matched to a gene: 7. The CDR3 region is CASSSGEGATEAFF. DNA for the CDR3: TGCGCCAGCAGCTCCGGAGAGGGGGCGACTGAAGCTTTCTTT.

Remarks on this clone: The junction does not match germline at one end; this may be a read error. V gene TRBV25-1 combines with J gene TRBJ1-2, with D uncertain. Per the germline V gene, CDR1 is MGHDK and CDR2 is SYGVNS. The CDR3 consists of 13 residues. The CDR3 loop is CASSESMLMGYPF. Written as DNA, the CDR3 is TGTGCCAGCAGTGAGTCAATGTTGATGGGCTACCCCTTC.

The rearrangement links TRBV6-6 to TRBJ2-2, with TRBD2 matching over 14 bases. The CDR3 length is 15 residues. V was pared by 6 bases and J by 7 bases, with 4 bases of the junction left unmatched. Per the germline V gene, CDR1 is MNHNY and CDR2 is SVGAGI (reference sequence). CDR3 loop: CASSQTSGGVGELFF. In DNA form, the CDR3 reads TGTGCCAGCAGCCAGACTAGCGGGGGGGTCGGGGAGCTGTTTTTT.

This clone has just a few counts. The chain joins TRBV30 to TRBJ1-4, with TRBD1 as a possible D gene (5 bases). Between the trimmed V and J ends, which lost 3 bases and 4 bases, there was a span of 12 bases. Looked up from germline, CDR1 is GTSNPN and CDR2 is SVGIG (reference sequence). There are 14 residues in the CDR3. CDR3 nucleotide sequence: TGTGCCTGGAGCTGGGGGGGAGGTAATGAAAAACTGTTTTTT. Translated: CAWSWGGGNEKLFF.

In the case of this clone: Different DNA sequences within this sample yield the same CDR3. The chain couples TRBV6-6 to TRBJ1-1; D might be TRBD1 (5 bases). Trimming cost V 6 bases and J 0 bases, with 14 bases left between them. Germline CDR1 and CDR2: MNHNY and SVGAGI (reference sequence). The CDR3 is 15 residues long. DNA of the CDR3: TGTGCCAGCAGAGACGGGACTGGGATGAACACTGAAGCTTTCTTT. Translation gives CASRDGTGMNTEAFF.

The chain carries TRBV5-1 and TRBJ2-3, with 7 bases matching TRBD2. The CDR3 has 15 residues. The V and J ends lost 0 bases and 3 bases, in that order; junction bases with no gene match: 4. Germline V gives CDR1 SGHRS, CDR2 YFSETQ. The CDR3 reads CASSLVYGGTDTQYF. CDR3 in DNA: TGCGCCAGCAGCTTGGTATACGGGGGGACAGATACGCAGTATTTT.

The chain employs TRBV4-3 and TRBJ2-7, with TRBD2 identical over 11 bases. V dropped 2 bases and J dropped 4; count of bases not matched to a gene: 10. Germline assignment: CDR1 LGHNA and CDR2 YSLEER. The CDR3 consists of 17 residues. CDR3 nucleotides: TGCGCCAGCAGCCAACCTCATGCGGGACTAGCGGTTTACGAGCAGTACTTC. Its protein is CASSQPHAGLAVYEQYF.

V gene TRBV7-9 combines with J gene TRBJ2-2; possible D gene TRBD1, 6 bases. There are 14 residues in the CDR3. Trimming removed 5 bases from V and 6 bases from J, with 13 bases in between. The germline CDR1 and CDR2 sequences are SEHNR and FQNEAQ (reference sequence). This CDR3 is CASSGNRDAGELFF. CDR3 nucleotide sequence: TGTGCCAGCAGCGGGAACAGGGATGCCGGGGAGCTGTTTTTT. The full variable domain, rest sourced from reference TRBV7-9 and TRBJ2-2, is DTGVSQNPRHKITKRGQNVTFRCDPISEHNRLYWYRQTLGQGPEFLTYFQNEAQLEKSRLLSDRFSAERPKGSFSTLEIQRTEQGDSAMYLCASSGNRDAGELFFGEGSRLTVL.

This clone was picked up a small number of times. The V and J genes are TRBV6-1 and TRBJ1-3; D remains unclear. Trimming took 1 base from V and 10 from J, leaving 14 bases between them. This CDR3 contains 14 residues. Germline CDR1 reads MNHNS; CDR2 reads SASEGT. The CDR3 is CASSEGGAGRTIYF. DNA for the CDR3: TGTGCCAGCAGTGAAGGGGGAGCGGGTAGGACCATATATTTT.

The V gene is TRBV10-3, the J gene TRBJ1-4, with 9 bases identical to TRBD1. The V segment lost 3 bases and the J segment 8 bases; nucleotides outside the gene matches: 7. Germline V gene data show CDR1 as ENHRY and CDR2 as SYGVKD. The CDR3 is 15 residues long. The CDR3 DNA reads TGTGCCATCAGTGACCCACAGGGGGCGAAAGAAAAACTGTTTTTT. Its protein product is CAISDPQGAKEKLFF.

This sequence joins TRBV7-2 and TRBJ2-2; possibly TRBD2 for D (5 bases). Trimming removed 1 base from V and 8 bases from J, with 5 bases in between. The CDR3 has 12 amino acids. The germline CDR1 and CDR2 sequences are SGHTA and FQGNSA. The CDR3 DNA reads TGTGCCAGCAGCTTAGGGAGGGGGGAGCTGTTTTTT. Its translation: CASSLGRGELFF.

Only a few counts were recorded for this clone. This chain connects TRBV14 to TRBJ2-3, with 9 positions matching TRBD2. Per germline, CDR1 SGHDN and CDR2 FVKESK. The CDR3 has 16 amino acids. The V and J ends lost 5 bases and 0 bases, in that order; junction bases with no gene match: 6. In DNA, the CDR3 is TGTGCCAGCAGCAATAAAGCGGGGGGAAGCACAGATACGCAGTATTTT. Amino acid sequence: CASSNKAGGSTDTQYF.

For the CDR3, the DNA is TGCGCCAGCAGCCCCAGAATTCAGGGAAGTTACACTGAAGCTTTCTTT. This codes for CASSPRIQGSYTEAFF. The chain is built from TRBV5-1 and TRBJ1-1; D is possibly TRBD1 (5 bases). This CDR3 has 16 residues. CDR1 and CDR2 (germline): SGHRS, YFSETQ. Trimming shortened V by 4 bases and J by 3 bases, and 19 bases separated the two germline ends. Supplemented by reference TRBV5-1 and TRBJ1-1, the full variable domain reads KAGVTQTPRYLIKTRGQQVTLSCSPISGHRSVSWYQQTPGQGLQFLFEYFSETQRNKGNFPGRFSGRQFSNSRSEMNVSTLELGDSALYLCASSPRIQGSYTEAFFGQGTRLTVV.

This clone was counted once. The CDR3 sequence is CASGEQGANQPQHF. CDR3 bases: TGTGCTAGTGGTGAACAGGGGGCGAATCAGCCCCAGCATTTT. The V and J genes are TRBV12-5 and TRBJ1-5, with 9 bases matching TRBD1. With 5 bases clipped from V and 4 bases from J, the junction kept 3 bases outside the gene matches. The CDR3 is 14 amino acids. Germline V gene sequence: CDR1 LGHNT, CDR2 FRNRAP.

The chain joins TRBV29-1 to TRBJ1-1; no definite D call. V was clipped by 7 bases and J by 0 bases, with 9 bases between them. Germline-derived CDR1 and CDR2 are SQVTM and ANQGSEA. The CDR3 spans 12 residues. The DNA for the CDR3 is TGCAGCGCGGGGAAGATGAACACTGAAGCTTTCTTT. Encoded protein: CSAGKMNTEAFF. Variable domain in full (rest from reference TRBV29-1 and TRBJ1-1): SAVISQKPSRDICQRGTSLTIQCQVDSQVTMMFWYRQQPGQSLTLIATANQGSEATYESGFVIDKFPISRPNLTFSTLTVSNMSPEDSSIYLCSAGKMNTEAFFGQGTRLTVV.

The chain combines TRBV13 with TRBJ2-2; TRBD1 agrees at 7 bases. The CDR3 loop spans 17 amino acids. The V gene end was trimmed by 5 bases and the J gene end by 6 bases; junction bases not matched to a gene: 15. Per germline, CDR1 PRHDT and CDR2 FYEKMQ (reference sequence). The CDR3, as DNA: TGTGCCAGCAGCCCACCCTTAACAGGGGATTACGCCGGGGAGCTGTTTTTT. This translates into CASSPPLTGDYAGELFF.

The CDR3, as DNA: TGTGCCAGCCTACCCAAAAACAGGGGGCTAAGGTATGGCTACACCTTC. This encodes CASLPKNRGLRYGYTF. The V gene is TRBV7-6, the J gene TRBJ1-2; TRBD1 aligns across 9 bases. Germline V lookup: CDR1 SGHVS, CDR2 FNYEAQ. CDR3 length equals 16 residues. V trimming: 8 bases; J trimming: 5 bases; junction bases outside the gene matches: 15.

The rearrangement links TRBV7-2 to TRBJ1-1; 9 nucleotides match TRBD1. The germline gives CDR1 SGHTA, CDR2 FQGNSA. Germline trimming cut 3 bases from V and 3 bases from J; bases unmatched to any gene: 8. CDR3 length: 16 residues. The chain's CDR3 is CASSFTGTGMYTEAFF. CDR3 coding DNA: TGTGCCAGCAGCTTTACCGGGACAGGGATGTACACTGAAGCTTTCTTT.

The genes are TRBV9 and TRBJ2-7; 10 bases align to TRBD1. The ends lost 0 bases at V and 3 bases at J; junction bases unmatched: 3. The CDR3 totals 15 residues. Germline V gene sequence: CDR1 SGDLS, CDR2 YYNGEE. In DNA form, the CDR3 reads TGTGCCAGCAGCGTAGCGGGGACAGGGGACTACGAGCAGTACTTC. It yields the protein CASSVAGTGDYEQYF.

This clone was found a few times. The chain joins TRBV7-3 to TRBJ1-1; perhaps TRBD1 as D (5 bases). CDR1 SGHTA and CDR2 FQGTGA come from the germline V gene. The CDR3 has 14 amino acids. The V end was cut by 2 bases, the J end by 6 bases, with 13 bases between. CDR3 residues: CASSLGSQGAEAFF. CDR3 DNA sequence: TGTGCCAGCAGCTTAGGGTCCCAGGGCGCTGAAGCTTTCTTT.

In DNA, the CDR3 is TGTGCCAGCAGCGGGTCCTTAGACTATGAGCAGTTCTTC. Translating gives CASSGSLDYEQFF. The chain links TRBV9 to TRBJ2-1, with no clear D. The germline V gene encodes CDR1 SGDLS and CDR2 YYNGEE. The V gene lost 3 bases and the J gene lost 8 bases, with 12 bases spanning the gap. The CDR3 is 13 amino acids.